This T cell receptor beta chain was sequenced during a study of cytomegalovirus exposure and HLA in healthy donors (TCRdb year 2017). Regarding the study in general: According to a later analysis, one platform produced both the 100 to 150 validation repertoires and the 730 or so repertoires of the first cohort. The study aimed to test whether signatures of past pathogen exposure could be identified by cataloging public T cell receptors. In addition to the first cohort of hundreds of subjects, a separate validation cohort of approximately 110 different subjects was used. To predict cytomegalovirus infection status, the study brought together high-throughput TCR immunosequencing, statistical association of individual TCRs with disease status, and machine learning. Study-wide findings and limitations: The authors suggested that the approach could potentially be generalized to other disease states and immunological phenotypes. Of the cluster scores, 90% to 95% were above 0 in a later analysis, which found that TCRs clustered in the first cohort also tended to co-occur in the 130 or so validation repertoires. The validation cohort had no HLA typing available for a later analysis, so co-occurrence within that cohort was assessed over all 120 or so repertoires. Most TCR sequences were seen in very few donors, while some public TCRs were found in many individuals. The classifier was reported to diagnose cytomegalovirus status with high specificity and sensitivity in both the original and validation cohorts. A total of roughly 160 TCR beta chains were listed by the study as associated with cytomegalovirus. In vitro tests confirmed that a few of the cytomegalovirus-associated TCR beta chains recognize cytomegalovirus antigens.

Library preparation employed the immunoSEQ multiplex PCR assay. The study's own analysis went as follows. A statistical classification framework was built to diagnose cytomegalovirus status from the catalog of TCR beta chain sequences. Here the immuneACCESS table is served through TCRdb, limited to in-frame sequences with V and J called. Missing clones are a known gap in these copies; in checked studies unresolved V genes cover under half, and the rest lacks a known reason. Clone size and V and J calls were adopted from that table, with D and trimming inferred from the DNA. In this sample the table shows 100,000 to 150,000 clones, about 90% of which occur a single time. Around 1.9% of the sample lies in the top ten. The donors were included in the validation cohort of 90 to 150 subjects, a group kept apart from the approximately 670-subject first cohort. Remarks on this clone: Its binding antigen is unknown. Nothing much larger sits one base from this clone, and base qualities are not available.

Per the germline V gene, SGHAT is the CDR1 and FQNNGV is the CDR2. The CDR3, from cysteine to phenylalanine, totals 18 residues. The only DNA kept is the CDR3, 54 bases in frame from the first base. Trimming removed 1 base from V and 6 bases from J; the gene matches leave 12 bases unexplained. This chain is built from TRBV11-2 and TRBJ2-2; TRBD1 agrees with 9 junctional bases. The sequence came from a young woman in good health and CMV-seronegative. The material sequenced was PBMCs. The bases read TGTGCCAGCAGCTTAGTGACAGGGGGGCATCGCGGGCCCGGGGAGCTGTTTTTT. Translated, this gives CASSLVTGGHRGPGELFF. With the rest looked up from the reference TRBV11-2 and TRBJ2-2 genes rather than sequenced, the full variable domain is EAGVAQSPRYKIIEKRQSVAFWCNPISGHATLYWYQQILGQGPKLLIQFQNNGVVDDSQLPKDRFSAERLKGVDSTLKIQPAKLEDSAVYLCASSLVTGGHRGPGELFFGEGSRLTVL.